The T cell receptor beta chain described here comes from a study of T cells in Graves' hyperthyroidism and ophthalmopathy. Approximately 9.3 ml of fresh peripheral blood supplied the PBMCs. The TCR beta CDR3 regions underwent amplification using RNA transcripts as the source. During a first-round RT-PCR of the TCR CDR3, the HTBI primer set was used. MiXCR, run by TCRdb on the multiplex PCR reads, gives a single entry per CDR3 protein. In the table there are more than 650,000 distinct CDR3 sequences, 14% of which are singletons. This receptor was obtained from a woman in her late teens or twenties with Graves' hyperthyroidism. Sequencing was performed on blood.

The DNA for the CDR3 is TGTGCCAGCAGAGACACTGGGTTCCAAGAGACCCAGTACTTC. Translation gives CASRDTGFQETQYF. The chain uses TRBV25-1 and TRBJ2-5; D unclear. CDR3 length: 14 amino acids. Germline V CDR1 and CDR2: MGHDK, SYGVNS. Trimming took 6 bases from V and 1 from J, leaving 12 bases between them. The complete variable domain, with remaining parts taken from reference TRBV25-1 and TRBJ2-5, reads EADIYQTPRYLVIGTGKKITLECSQTMGHDKMYWYQQDPGMELHLIHYSYGVNSTEKGDLSSESTVSRIRTEHFPLTLESARPSHTSQYLCASRDTGFQETQYFGPGTRLLVL.